The 2 T cell receptor beta chains below all came from one sample that was sequenced in a study of blood T cell repertoires in COVID-19. Assay: immunoSEQ multiplex PCR; the TCRdb copy retains only in-frame clones and omits some. The sample lists 50,000 to 80,000 clones; about 86% were seen once. Sequencing input: peripheral blood. All receptors derive from a man aged 45 to 65 with active COVID-19.

The V and J genes are TRBV1 and TRBJ1-1. TRBV1 is a listed pseudogene. The CDR3 length is 12 residues. CDR3 sequence reads: CTSSPPLTEAFF. The CDR3 DNA reads as TGCACCAGCAGCCCTCCCTTGACTGAAGCTTTCTTT.

A remark on this clone: Other nucleotide sequences from this sample produce the same CDR3. The V and J genes are TRBV9 and TRBJ2-1, with 12 nucleotides matching TRBD2. Germline values: CDR1 SGDLS, CDR2 YYNGEE. The CDR3 contains 16 residues. V lost 1 base, J lost 7 bases, and 6 bases stayed unmatched. CDR3 nucleotides: TGTGCCAGCAGCGTAACTAGCGGGGGGCCTGGGAATGAGCAGTTCTTC. Amino acids: CASSVTSGGPGNEQFF.